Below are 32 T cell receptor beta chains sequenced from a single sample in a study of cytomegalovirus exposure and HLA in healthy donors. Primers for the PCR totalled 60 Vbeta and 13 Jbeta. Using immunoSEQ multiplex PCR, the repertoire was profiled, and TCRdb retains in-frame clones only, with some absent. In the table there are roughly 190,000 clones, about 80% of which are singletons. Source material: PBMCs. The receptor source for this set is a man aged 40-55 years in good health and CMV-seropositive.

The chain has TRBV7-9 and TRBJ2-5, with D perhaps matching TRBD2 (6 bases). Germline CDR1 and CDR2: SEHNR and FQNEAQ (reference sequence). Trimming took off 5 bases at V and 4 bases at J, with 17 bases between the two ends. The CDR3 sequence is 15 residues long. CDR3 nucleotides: TGTGCCAGCAGCCGGGGACTGGTCGAGGTAGAGACCCAGTACTTC. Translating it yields CASSRGLVEVETQYF.

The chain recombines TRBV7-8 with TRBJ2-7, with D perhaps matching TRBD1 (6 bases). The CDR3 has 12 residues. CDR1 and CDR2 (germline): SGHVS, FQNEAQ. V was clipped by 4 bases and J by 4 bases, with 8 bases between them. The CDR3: CASSWTEYEQYF. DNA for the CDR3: TGTGCCAGCAGCTGGACAGAATACGAGCAGTACTTC.

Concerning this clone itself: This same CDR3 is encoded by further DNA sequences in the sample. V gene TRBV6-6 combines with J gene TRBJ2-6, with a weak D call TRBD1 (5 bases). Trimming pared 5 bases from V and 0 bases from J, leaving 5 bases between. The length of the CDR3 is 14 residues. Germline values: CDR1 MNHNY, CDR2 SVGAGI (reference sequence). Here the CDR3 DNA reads TGTGCCAGCAGTACAGGCTCTGGGGCCAACGTCCTGACTTTC. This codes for CASSTGSGANVLTF.

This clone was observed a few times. In DNA, the CDR3 is TGTGCCAGCAGCTCCCGGGACAGGGATGAAAAACTGTTTTTT. Translating gives CASSSRDRDEKLFF. The chain employs TRBV5-6 and TRBJ1-4; 9 bases fit TRBD1. The CDR3 is made up of 14 amino acids. V gave up 3 bases and J gave up 6 bases; unmatched junction bases: 3. CDR1 is SGHDT and CDR2 is YYEEEE in the germline V gene.

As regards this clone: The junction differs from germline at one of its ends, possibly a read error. CDR3 sequence reads: CSSSLVSYRGPDQPQYF. CDR3 nucleotides: TGTTCCAGCAGCTTAGTAAGTTACAGGGGGCCGGATCAGCCCCAGTATTTT. The chain is built from TRBV7-9 and TRBJ1-5; TRBD1 matches 9 bases. The J call may be faulty, since TRBJ2-3 better matches the DNA end. The CDR3 loop spans 17 amino acids. CDR1 SEHNR and CDR2 FQNEAQ come from the germline V gene (reference sequence).

The CDR3 reads CASSSSPGQWPGEAFF. The DNA for the CDR3 is TGCGCCAGCAGCTCCTCACCGGGACAGTGGCCAGGCGAAGCTTTCTTT. The chain couples TRBV5-1 to TRBJ1-1, with 7 positions matching TRBD1. V lost 3 bases to trimming and J lost 8 bases; unmatched junction nucleotides: 16. There are 16 residues in the CDR3. The germline V gene encodes CDR1 SGHRS and CDR2 YFSETQ.

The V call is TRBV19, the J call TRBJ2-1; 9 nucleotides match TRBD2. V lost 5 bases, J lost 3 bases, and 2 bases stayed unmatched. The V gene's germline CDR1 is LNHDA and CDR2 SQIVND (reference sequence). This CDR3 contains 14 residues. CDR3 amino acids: CASSFSGSYNEQFF. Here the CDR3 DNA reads TGTGCCAGTAGTTTTAGCGGGAGCTACAATGAGCAGTTCTTC.

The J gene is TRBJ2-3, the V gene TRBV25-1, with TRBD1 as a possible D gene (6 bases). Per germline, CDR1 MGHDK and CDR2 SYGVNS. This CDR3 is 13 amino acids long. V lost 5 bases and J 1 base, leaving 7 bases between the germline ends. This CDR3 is CASSRQGTDTQYF. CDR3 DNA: TGTGCCAGCAGTCGACAGGGCACAGATACGCAGTATTTT.

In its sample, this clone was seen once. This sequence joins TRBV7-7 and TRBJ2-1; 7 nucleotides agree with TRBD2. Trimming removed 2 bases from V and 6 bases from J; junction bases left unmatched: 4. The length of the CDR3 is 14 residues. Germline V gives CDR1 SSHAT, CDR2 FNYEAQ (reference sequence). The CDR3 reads CASSLSSGANEQFF. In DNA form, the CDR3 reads TGTGCCAGCAGCTTATCAAGCGGGGCCAATGAGCAGTTCTTC.

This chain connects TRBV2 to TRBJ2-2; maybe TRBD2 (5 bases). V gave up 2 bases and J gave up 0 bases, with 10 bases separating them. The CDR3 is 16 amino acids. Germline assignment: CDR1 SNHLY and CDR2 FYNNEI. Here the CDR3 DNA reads TGTGCCAGCAGTGAATGGGGAGCTTCGAACACCGGGGAGCTGTTTTTT. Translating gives CASSEWGASNTGELFF.

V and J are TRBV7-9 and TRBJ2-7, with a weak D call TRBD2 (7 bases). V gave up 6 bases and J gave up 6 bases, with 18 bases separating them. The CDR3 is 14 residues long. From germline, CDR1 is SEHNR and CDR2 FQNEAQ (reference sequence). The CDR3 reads CASRAGQGFGEQYF. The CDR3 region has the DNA TGTGCCAGCAGAGCGGGACAAGGTTTTGGCGAGCAGTACTTC.

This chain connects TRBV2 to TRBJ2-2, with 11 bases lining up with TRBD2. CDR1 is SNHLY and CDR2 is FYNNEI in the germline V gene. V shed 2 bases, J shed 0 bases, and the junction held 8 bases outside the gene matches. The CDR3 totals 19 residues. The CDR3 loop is CASSELLAGARPNTGELFF. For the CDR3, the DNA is TGTGCCAGCAGTGAATTACTAGCGGGGGCAAGACCGAACACCGGGGAGCTGTTTTTT.

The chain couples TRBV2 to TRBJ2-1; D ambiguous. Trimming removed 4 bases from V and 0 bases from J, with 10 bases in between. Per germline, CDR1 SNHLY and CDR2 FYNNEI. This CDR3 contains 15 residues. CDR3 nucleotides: TGTGCCAGCAGTGGGTCCGAGAGCTCCTACAATGAGCAGTTCTTC. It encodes CASSGSESSYNEQFF. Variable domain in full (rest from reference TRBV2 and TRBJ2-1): EPEVTQTPSHQVTQMGQEVILRCVPISNHLYFYWYRQILGQKVEFLVSFYNNEISEKSEIFDDQFSVERPDGSNFTLKIRSTKLEDSAMYFCASSGSESSYNEQFFGPGTRLTVL.

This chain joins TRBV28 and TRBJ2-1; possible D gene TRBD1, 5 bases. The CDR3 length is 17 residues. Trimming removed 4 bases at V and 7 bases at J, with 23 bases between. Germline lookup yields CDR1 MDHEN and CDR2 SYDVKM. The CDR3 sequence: CASSSYLQGLGRNEQFF. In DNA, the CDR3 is TGTGCCAGCAGTTCCTATCTCCAGGGCCTCGGTCGGAATGAGCAGTTCTTC. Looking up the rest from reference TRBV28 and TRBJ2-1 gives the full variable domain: DVKVTQSSRYLVKRTGEKVFLECVQDMDHENMFWYRQDPGLGLRLIYFSYDVKMKEKGDIPEGYSVSREKKERFSLILESASTNQTSMYLCASSSYLQGLGRNEQFFGPGTRLTVL.

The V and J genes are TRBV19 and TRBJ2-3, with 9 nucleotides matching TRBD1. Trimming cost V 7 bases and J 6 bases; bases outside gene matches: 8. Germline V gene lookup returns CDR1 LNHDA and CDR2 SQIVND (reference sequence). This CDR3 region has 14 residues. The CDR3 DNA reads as TGTGCCAGTACCTCACAGGGGGCTTGGGATACGCAGTATTTT. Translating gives CASTSQGAWDTQYF.

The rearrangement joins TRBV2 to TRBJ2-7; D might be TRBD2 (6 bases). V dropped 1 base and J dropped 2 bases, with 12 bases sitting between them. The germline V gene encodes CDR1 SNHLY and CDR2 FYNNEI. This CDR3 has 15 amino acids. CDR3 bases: TGTGCCAGCAGTGAAGTCGGGACTGCCACCTACGAGCAGTACTTC. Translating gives CASSEVGTATYEQYF.

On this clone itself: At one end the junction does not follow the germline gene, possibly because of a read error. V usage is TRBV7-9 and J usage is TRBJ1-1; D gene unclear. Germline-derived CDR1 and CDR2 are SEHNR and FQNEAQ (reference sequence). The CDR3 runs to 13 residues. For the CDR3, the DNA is TGTTCCAGCAGCTTACGAGCGGGCACTGAAGCTTTCTTT. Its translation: CSSSLRAGTEAFF.

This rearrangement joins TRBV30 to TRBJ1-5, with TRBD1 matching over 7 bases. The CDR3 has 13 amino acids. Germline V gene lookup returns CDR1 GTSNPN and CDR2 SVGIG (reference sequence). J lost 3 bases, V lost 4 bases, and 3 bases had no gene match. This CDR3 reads CAWTGTVNQPQHF. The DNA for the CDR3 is TGTGCCTGGACCGGGACAGTCAATCAGCCCCAGCATTTT. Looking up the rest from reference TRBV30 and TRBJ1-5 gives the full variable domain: SQTIHQWPATLVQPVGSPLSLECTVEGTSNPNLYWYRQAAGRGLQLLFYSVGIGQISSEVPQNLSASRPQDRQFILSSKKLLLSDSGFYLCAWTGTVNQPQHFGDGTRLSIL.

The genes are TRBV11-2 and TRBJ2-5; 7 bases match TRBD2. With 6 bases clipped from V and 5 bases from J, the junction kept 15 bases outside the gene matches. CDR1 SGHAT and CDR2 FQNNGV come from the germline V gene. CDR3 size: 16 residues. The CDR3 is CASRMGGSVLLETQYF. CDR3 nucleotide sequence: TGTGCCAGCAGGATGGGGGGGAGCGTCTTGTTGGAGACCCAGTACTTC.

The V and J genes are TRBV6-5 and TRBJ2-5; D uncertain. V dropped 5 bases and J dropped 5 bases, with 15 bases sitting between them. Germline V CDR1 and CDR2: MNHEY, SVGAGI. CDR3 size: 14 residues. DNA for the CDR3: TGTGCCAGCAGTGATCCCGCAGACTTGGAGACCCAGTACTTC. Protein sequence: CASSDPADLETQYF.

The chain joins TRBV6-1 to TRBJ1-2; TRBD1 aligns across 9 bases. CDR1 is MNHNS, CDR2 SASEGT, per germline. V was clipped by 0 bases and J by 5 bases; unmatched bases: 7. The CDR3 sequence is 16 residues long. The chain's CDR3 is CASSEAGTGWGYGYTF. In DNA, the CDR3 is TGTGCCAGCAGTGAAGCCGGGACAGGGTGGGGGTATGGCTACACCTTC.

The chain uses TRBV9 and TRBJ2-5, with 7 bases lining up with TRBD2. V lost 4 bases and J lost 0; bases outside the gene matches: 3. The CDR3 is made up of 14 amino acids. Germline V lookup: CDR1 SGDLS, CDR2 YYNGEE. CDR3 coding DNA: TGTGCCAGCAGCCCGGGGGGACACCAAGAGACCCAGTACTTC. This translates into CASSPGGHQETQYF.

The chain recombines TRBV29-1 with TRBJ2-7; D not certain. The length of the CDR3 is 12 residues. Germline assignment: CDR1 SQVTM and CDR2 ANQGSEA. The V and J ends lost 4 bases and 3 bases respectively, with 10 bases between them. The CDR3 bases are TGCAGCGTTGGGTCCAGAAGCTACGAGCAGTACTTC. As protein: CSVGSRSYEQYF.

The DNA of the CDR3 is TGTGCCAGCAGCTTGGGGGGGACTAGCGGGAGTGGGTACTTC. Translation gives CASSLGGTSGSGYF. The chain uses TRBV5-4 and TRBJ2-5; 14 nucleotides match TRBD2. V lost 0 bases, J lost 13 bases, and 5 bases stayed unmatched. The germline V gene encodes CDR1 SGHNT and CDR2 YYREEE (reference sequence). CDR3 length equals 14 residues.

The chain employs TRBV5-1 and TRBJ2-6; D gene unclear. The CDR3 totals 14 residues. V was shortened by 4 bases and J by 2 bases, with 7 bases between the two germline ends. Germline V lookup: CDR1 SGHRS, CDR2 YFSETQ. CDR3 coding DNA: TGCGCCAGCAGCCCGTCAGCTGGGGCCAACGTCCTGACTTTC. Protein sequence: CASSPSAGANVLTF. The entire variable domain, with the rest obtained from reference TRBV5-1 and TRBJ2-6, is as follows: KAGVTQTPRYLIKTRGQQVTLSCSPISGHRSVSWYQQTPGQGLQFLFEYFSETQRNKGNFPGRFSGRQFSNSRSEMNVSTLELGDSALYLCASSPSAGANVLTFGAGSRLTVL.

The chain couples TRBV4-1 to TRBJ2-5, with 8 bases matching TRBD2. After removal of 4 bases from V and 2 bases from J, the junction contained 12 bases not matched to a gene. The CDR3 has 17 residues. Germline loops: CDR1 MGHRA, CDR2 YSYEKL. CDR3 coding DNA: TGCGCCAGCAGCCGGGGAGGGAGCGGGAGCACTCAAGAGACCCAGTACTTC. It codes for CASSRGGSGSTQETQYF.

The CDR3 here is CASSLGMAGGNTEAFF. DNA of the CDR3: TGTGCCAGCAGCTTAGGCATGGCAGGGGGCAACACTGAAGCTTTCTTT. The V and J genes are TRBV5-8 and TRBJ1-1; TRBD1 agrees at 8 bases. CDR1 and CDR2 (germline): SGHTS, YDEGEE. Trimming cost V 2 bases and J 2 bases; bases outside gene matches: 8. CDR3 length equals 16 residues.

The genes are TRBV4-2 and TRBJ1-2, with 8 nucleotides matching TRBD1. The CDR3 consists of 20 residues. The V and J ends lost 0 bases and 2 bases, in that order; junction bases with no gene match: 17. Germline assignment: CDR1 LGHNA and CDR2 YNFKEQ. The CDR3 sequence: CASSQEGEVAGGASNYGYTF. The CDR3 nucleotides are TGTGCCAGCAGCCAAGAAGGCGAGGTGGCAGGGGGCGCGAGCAACTATGGCTACACCTTC.

For the CDR3, the DNA is TGCGCCAGCAGCCAATCCGACAGGGCATCCCCCTACGAGCAGTACTTC. Protein product: CASSQSDRASPYEQYF. This chain links TRBV4-1 with TRBJ2-7; 7 nucleotides align to TRBD1. Trimming cost V 2 bases and J 2 bases; bases outside gene matches: 9. The CDR3 has 16 residues. Germline assignment: CDR1 MGHRA and CDR2 YSYEKL.

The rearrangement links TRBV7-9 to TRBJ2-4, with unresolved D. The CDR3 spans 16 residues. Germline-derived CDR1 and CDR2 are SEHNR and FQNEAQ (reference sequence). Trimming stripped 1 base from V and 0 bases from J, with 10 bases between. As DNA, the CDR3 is TGTGCCAGCAGCTTAGTCAGGTCCTTAGCCAAAAACATTCAGTACTTC. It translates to CASSLVRSLAKNIQYF.

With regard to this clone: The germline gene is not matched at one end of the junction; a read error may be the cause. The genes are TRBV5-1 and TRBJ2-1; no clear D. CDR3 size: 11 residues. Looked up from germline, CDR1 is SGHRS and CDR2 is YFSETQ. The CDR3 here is CASSLGLEQFF. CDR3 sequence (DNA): TGTGCCAGCAGCTTGGGTCTTGAGCAGTTCTTC.

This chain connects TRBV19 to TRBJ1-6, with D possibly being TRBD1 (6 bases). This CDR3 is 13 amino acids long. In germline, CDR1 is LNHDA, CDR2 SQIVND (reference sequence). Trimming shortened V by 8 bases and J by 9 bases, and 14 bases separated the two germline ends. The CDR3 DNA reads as TGTGCCAGTGAGGACAGTTTCGGTTCACCCCTCCACTTT. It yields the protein CASEDSFGSPLHF.